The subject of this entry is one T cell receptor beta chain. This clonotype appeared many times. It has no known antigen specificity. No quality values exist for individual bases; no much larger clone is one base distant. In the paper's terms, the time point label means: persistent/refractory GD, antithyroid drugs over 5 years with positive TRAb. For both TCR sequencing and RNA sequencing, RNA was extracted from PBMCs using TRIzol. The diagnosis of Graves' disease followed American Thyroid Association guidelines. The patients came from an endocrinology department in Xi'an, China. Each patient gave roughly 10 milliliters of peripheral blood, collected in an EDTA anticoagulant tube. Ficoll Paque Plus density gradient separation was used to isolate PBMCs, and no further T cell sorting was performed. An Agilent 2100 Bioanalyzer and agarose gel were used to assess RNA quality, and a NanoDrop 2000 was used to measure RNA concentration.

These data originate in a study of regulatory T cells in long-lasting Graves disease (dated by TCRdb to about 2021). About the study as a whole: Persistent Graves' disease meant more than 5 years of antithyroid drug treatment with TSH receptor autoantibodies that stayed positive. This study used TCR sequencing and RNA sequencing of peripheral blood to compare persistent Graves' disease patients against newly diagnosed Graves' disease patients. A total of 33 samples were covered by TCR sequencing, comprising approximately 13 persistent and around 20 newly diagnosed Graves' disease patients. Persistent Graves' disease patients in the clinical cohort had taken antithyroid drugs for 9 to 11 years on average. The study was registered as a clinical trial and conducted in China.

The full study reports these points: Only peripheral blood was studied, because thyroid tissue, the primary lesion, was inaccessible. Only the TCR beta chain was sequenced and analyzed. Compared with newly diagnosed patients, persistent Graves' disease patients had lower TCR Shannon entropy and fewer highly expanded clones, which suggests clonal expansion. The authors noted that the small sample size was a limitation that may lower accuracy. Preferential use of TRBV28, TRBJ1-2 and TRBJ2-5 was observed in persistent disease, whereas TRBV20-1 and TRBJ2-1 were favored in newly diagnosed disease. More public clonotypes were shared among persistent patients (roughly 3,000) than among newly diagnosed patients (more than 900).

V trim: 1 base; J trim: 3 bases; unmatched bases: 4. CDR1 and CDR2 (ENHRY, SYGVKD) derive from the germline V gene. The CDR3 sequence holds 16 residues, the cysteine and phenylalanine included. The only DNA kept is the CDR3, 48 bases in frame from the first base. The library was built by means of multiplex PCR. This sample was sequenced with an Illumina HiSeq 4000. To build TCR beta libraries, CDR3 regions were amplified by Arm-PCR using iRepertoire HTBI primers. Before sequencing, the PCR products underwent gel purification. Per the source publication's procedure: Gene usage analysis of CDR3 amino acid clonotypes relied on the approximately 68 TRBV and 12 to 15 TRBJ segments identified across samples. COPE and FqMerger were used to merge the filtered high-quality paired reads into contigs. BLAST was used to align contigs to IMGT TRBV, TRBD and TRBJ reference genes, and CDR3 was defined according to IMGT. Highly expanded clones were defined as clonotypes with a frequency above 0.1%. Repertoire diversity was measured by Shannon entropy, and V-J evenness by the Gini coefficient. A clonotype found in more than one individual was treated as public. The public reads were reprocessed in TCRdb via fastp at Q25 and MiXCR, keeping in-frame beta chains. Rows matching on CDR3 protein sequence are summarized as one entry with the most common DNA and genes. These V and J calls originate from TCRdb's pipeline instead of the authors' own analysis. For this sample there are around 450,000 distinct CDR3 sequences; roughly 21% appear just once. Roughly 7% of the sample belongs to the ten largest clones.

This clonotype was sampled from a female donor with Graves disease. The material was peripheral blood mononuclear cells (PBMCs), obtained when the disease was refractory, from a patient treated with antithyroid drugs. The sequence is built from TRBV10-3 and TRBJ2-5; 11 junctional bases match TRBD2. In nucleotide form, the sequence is TGTGCCATCAGTGAGTGGGGACTAGCGGATAAAGAGACCCAGTACTTC. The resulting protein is CAISEWGLADKETQYF.